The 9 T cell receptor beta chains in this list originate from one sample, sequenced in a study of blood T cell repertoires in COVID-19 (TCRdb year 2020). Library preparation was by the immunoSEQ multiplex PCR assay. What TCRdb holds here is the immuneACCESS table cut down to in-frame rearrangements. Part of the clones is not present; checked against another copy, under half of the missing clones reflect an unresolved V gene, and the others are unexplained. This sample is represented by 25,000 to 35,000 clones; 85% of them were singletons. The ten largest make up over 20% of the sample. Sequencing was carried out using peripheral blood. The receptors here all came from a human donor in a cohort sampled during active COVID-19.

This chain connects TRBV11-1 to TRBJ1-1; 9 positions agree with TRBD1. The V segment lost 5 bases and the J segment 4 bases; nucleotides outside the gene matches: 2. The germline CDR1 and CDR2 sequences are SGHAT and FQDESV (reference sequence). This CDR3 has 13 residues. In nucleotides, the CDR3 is TGTGCCAGCAGCCGGGACAGGGTCACTGAAGCTTTCTTT. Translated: CASSRDRVTEAFF.

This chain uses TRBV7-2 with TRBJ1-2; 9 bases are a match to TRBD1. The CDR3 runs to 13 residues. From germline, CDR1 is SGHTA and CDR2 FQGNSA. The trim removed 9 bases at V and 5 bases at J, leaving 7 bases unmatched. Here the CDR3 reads CASKRTGDYGYTF. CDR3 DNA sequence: TGTGCCAGTAAAAGGACAGGGGATTATGGCTACACCTTC.

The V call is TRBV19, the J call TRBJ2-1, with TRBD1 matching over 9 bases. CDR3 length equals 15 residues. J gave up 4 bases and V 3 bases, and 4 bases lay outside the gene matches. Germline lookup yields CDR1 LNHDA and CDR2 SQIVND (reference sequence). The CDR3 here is CASSMGQGIYNEQFF. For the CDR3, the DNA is TGTGCCAGTAGTATGGGACAGGGAATTTACAATGAGCAGTTCTTC.

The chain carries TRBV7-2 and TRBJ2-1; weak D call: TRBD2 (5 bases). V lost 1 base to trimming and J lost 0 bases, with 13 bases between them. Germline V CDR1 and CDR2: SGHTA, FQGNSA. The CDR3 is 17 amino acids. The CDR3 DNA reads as TGTGCCAGCAGCTTAGACACGAGCGGTGGCTCCTACAATGAGCAGTTCTTC. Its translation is CASSLDTSGGSYNEQFF.

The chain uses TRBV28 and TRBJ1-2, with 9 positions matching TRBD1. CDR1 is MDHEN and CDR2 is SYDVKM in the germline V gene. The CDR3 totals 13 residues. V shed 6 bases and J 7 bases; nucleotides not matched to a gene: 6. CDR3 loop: CASRGTGFRGYTF. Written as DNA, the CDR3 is TGTGCCAGCAGGGGGACAGGGTTTCGTGGCTACACCTTC.

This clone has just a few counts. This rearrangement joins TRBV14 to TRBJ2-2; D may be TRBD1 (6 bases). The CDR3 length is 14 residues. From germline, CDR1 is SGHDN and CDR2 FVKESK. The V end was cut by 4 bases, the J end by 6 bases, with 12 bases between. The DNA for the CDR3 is TGTGCCAGCAGCCGCCAACAGGGCGCCGGGGAGCTGTTTTTT. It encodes CASSRQQGAGELFF.

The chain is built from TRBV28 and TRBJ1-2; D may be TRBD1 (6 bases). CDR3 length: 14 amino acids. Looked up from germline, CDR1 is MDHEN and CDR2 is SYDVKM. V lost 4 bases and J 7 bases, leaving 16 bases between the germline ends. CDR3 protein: CASSSLQVGAGYTF. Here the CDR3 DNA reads TGTGCCAGCAGTTCGTTGCAAGTGGGGGCTGGCTACACCTTC.

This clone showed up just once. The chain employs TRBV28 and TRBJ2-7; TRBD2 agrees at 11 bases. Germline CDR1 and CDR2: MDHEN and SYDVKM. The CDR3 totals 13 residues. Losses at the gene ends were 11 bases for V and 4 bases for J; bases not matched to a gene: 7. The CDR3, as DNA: TGTGCCGTCCGGGGGACTAGCGGTTACGAGCAGTACTTC. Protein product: CAVRGTSGYEQYF.

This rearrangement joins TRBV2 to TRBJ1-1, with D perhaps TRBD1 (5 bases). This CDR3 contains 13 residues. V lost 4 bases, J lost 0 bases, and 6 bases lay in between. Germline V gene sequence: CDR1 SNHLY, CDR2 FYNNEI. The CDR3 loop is CASSVDMNTEAFF. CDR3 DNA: TGTGCCAGCAGTGTGGACATGAACACTGAAGCTTTCTTT.